These 28 T cell receptor beta chains originate from one sample sequenced in a study of T cells in Graves' hyperthyroidism and ophthalmopathy. RNA transcripts gave rise to amplified TCR beta CDR3 regions. First-round RT-PCR targeting the TCR CDR3 was performed with the HTBI primer set. In TCRdb, the multiplex PCR reads were re-called with MiXCR into one record per CDR3 protein. The top ten hold roughly 10% of the sample, which has some 760,000 distinct CDR3 sequences, about 14% seen once. Sequencing input: blood. The receptor source for this set is a woman between 18 and 30 years old with Graves' hyperthyroidism.

This clonotype was recorded at least ten times. The chain recombines TRBV2 with TRBJ2-3; 7 bases are shared with TRBD1. Germline V gene data show CDR1 as SNHLY and CDR2 as FYNNEI. This CDR3 region has 18 residues. The ends lost 4 bases at V and 1 base at J; junction bases unmatched: 14. The CDR3 bases are TGTGCCAGCAGTGGAACTATCTGGCAGGGGGTTCGCACAGATACGCAGTATTTT. Protein sequence: CASSGTIWQGVRTDTQYF.

There are many counts of this clonotype. This rearrangement joins TRBV6-1 to TRBJ2-7; maybe TRBD2 (6 bases). Trimming left V 6 bases short and J 5 bases short, with 17 bases between. Germline CDR1 reads MNHNS; CDR2 reads SASEGT. The CDR3 consists of 14 residues. The CDR3, as DNA: TGTGCCAGCAGATCAGGCGGGGCTTTACACGAGCAGTACTTC. Its translation: CASRSGGALHEQYF.

This clonotype appeared many times. This rearrangement joins TRBV7-8 to TRBJ2-7, with a weak D call TRBD2 (6 bases). The CDR3 covers 22 residues. Germline V gene data show CDR1 as SGHVS and CDR2 as FQNEAQ. With 5 bases removed from V and 4 bases from J, the gap between germline ends came to 39 bases. The CDR3 here is CASSQGVWTMTLAANREYEQYF. CDR3 nucleotide sequence: TGTGCCAGCAGCCAGGGAGTATGGACCATGACCTTAGCGGCCAATCGGGAGTACGAGCAGTACTTC. Full variable domain (rest looked up from reference TRBV7-8 and TRBJ2-7): GAGVSQSPRYKVAKRGQDVALRCDPISGHVSLFWYQQALGQGPEFLTYFQNEAQLDKSGLPSDRFFAERPEGSVSTLKIQRTQQEDSAVYLCASSQGVWTMTLAANREYEQYFGPGTRLTVT.

As concerns this clonotype: Possible read error: a much larger clone is one base away. J is TRBJ2-1 and V is TRBV3-1; possibly TRBD1 for D (5 bases). Germline CDR1 is LGHDT and CDR2 is YNNKEL (reference sequence). The CDR3 has 13 residues. The CDR3 nucleotides read TGTGCCGGCAGCCAAGAAAGGGGAAGTGAGCAGTTCTTC. Translated, it gives CAGSQERGSEQFF.

This chain links TRBV14 with TRBJ2-1; 7 nucleotides align to TRBD1. V lost 6 bases, J lost 8 bases, and 13 bases stayed unmatched. CDR1 is SGHDN and CDR2 is FVKESK in the germline V gene. This CDR3 comprises 15 residues. CDR3 nucleotides: TGTGCCAGCAGATCCAGACAGGGAAAAAGGCATGAGCAGTTCTTC. Its protein is CASRSRQGKRHEQFF.

The chain is built from TRBV18 and TRBJ2-7; tentative D call: TRBD1 (6 bases). The CDR3 covers 16 residues. With 6 bases removed from V and 2 bases from J, the gap between germline ends came to 20 bases. CDR1 KGHSH and CDR2 LQKENI come from the germline V gene. This CDR3 is CASSSLLDSRTYEQYF. The CDR3, as DNA: TGTGCCAGCTCTTCCCTCCTGGACAGCCGAACCTACGAGCAGTACTTC.

This clonotype was seen only a few times. The chain joins TRBV28 to TRBJ2-5, with TRBD1 matching over 7 bases. J gave up 5 bases and V 1 base, and 10 bases lay outside the gene matches. The CDR3 runs 16 residues. Germline values: CDR1 MDHEN, CDR2 SYDVKM. DNA of the CDR3: TGTGCCAGCAGTTTATTCACGACAGGGCTAGGGGAGACCCAGTACTTC. Translating gives CASSLFTTGLGETQYF.

This rearrangement joins TRBV6-2 or TRBV6-3 to TRBJ1-1, with D hard to call. Germline V gives CDR1 MNHEY, CDR2 SVGEGT. CDR3 size: 12 residues. V was shortened by 5 bases and J by 7 bases, with 11 bases between the two germline ends. The CDR3 sequence is CASSSPVSEAFF. The CDR3 region has the DNA TGTGCCAGCAGTAGCCCTGTGAGTGAAGCTTTCTTT.

This clonotype has a handful of counts. This CDR3 reads CSAGEASWYEQYF. The CDR3 bases are TGCAGCGCAGGGGAGGCTAGCTGGTACGAGCAGTACTTC. This chain uses TRBV29-1 with TRBJ2-7; D is tentatively TRBD1 or TRBD2 (6 bases each). The CDR3 has 13 residues. V dropped 7 bases and J dropped 4 bases, with 17 bases sitting between them. Germline V CDR1 and CDR2: SQVTM, ANQGSEA.

This clonotype was counted at least ten times. The V and J genes are TRBV6-6 and TRBJ2-3, with 9 bases that match TRBD2. The CDR3 spans 16 residues. The V segment lost 0 bases and the J segment 4 bases; nucleotides outside the gene matches: 5. Germline values: CDR1 MNHNY, CDR2 SVGAGI (reference sequence). The CDR3 coding sequence is TGTGCCAGCAGTTACTCGAGGACTAGCGCCCCAGATACGCAGTATTTT. It encodes CASSYSRTSAPDTQYF.

At least ten counts were recorded for this clonotype. The CDR3 nucleotides are TGTGCCAGCAGTACCGCGCCTGGTGGGGATACGCAGTATTTT. This gives the protein CASSTAPGGDTQYF. The chain joins TRBV12-3 or TRBV12-4 to TRBJ2-3; D uncertain. With 5 bases removed from V and 6 bases from J, the gap between germline ends came to 15 bases. This CDR3 is 14 amino acids long.

This clonotype was recorded at least ten times. J is TRBJ2-1 and V is TRBV3-1; D unresolved. The CDR3 is 20 amino acids. The germline CDR1 and CDR2 sequences are LGHDT and YNNKEL (reference sequence). The V end lost 2 bases, the J end lost 0 bases, and 23 bases lay between the germline ends. CDR3 sequence reads: CASSQSDNTQAKSSYNEQFF. For the CDR3, the DNA is TGTGCCAGCAGCCAAAGCGATAACACACAAGCAAAAAGCTCCTACAATGAGCAGTTCTTC.

This clonotype appeared many times. The genes are TRBV6-1 and TRBJ2-3, with TRBD1 matching 12 bases. CDR1 is MNHNS, CDR2 SASEGT, per germline. J was trimmed by 5 bases and V by 5 bases; bases with no gene match: 5. CDR3 length: 15 residues. The chain's CDR3 is CASSLRDRGLDTQYF. The CDR3 DNA is TGTGCCAGCAGTCTCCGGGACAGGGGGCTAGATACGCAGTATTTT.

This clonotype was observed many times. A junction boundary mismatches the germline segment, possibly from a read error. The chain has TRBV7-2 and TRBJ2-1, with a possible D match to TRBD2 (6 bases). Germline CDR1 is SGHTA and CDR2 is FQGNSA. This CDR3 region has 15 residues. CDR3 DNA sequence: TGTGCCAGCAGCATAGCGGTCGGATCCTACAATGAGCAGTTCTTC. It translates to CASSIAVGSYNEQFF.

This clonotype was detected a few times. The chain uses TRBV7-3 and TRBJ2-2; TRBD2 aligns across 7 bases. Looked up from germline, CDR1 is SGHTA and CDR2 is FQGTGA. Trimming cost V 4 bases and J 7 bases; bases outside gene matches: 9. CDR3 size: 15 residues. CDR3 protein: CASSSAGEVGGELFF. DNA of the CDR3: TGTGCCAGCAGCTCCGCGGGAGAAGTCGGCGGGGAGCTGTTTTTT.

This clonotype was seen at least ten times. The gene calls are TRBV2 and TRBJ2-1, with 7 positions matching TRBD2. The CDR3 covers 13 residues. CDR1 and CDR2 from the germline V gene are SNHLY and FYNNEI. V trimming: 6 bases; J trimming: 6 bases; junction bases outside the gene matches: 5. CDR3 DNA: TGTGCCAGCAGGGACTGGGGGGGCAATGAGCAGTTCTTC. This translates into CASRDWGGNEQFF.

This clonotype was observed a few times. For the CDR3, the DNA is TGTGCCAGCAGCTTGCCTACTAGGGGCACTGAAGCTTTCTTT. It yields the protein CASSLPTRGTEAFF. This chain uses TRBV5-4 with TRBJ1-1, with a possible D match to TRBD1 (5 bases). CDR1 and CDR2 from the germline V gene are SGHNT and YYREEE (reference sequence). This CDR3 is 14 amino acids long. V was shortened by 1 base and J by 4 bases, with 11 bases between the two germline ends.

In its sample, this clonotype was seen a few times. This rearrangement joins TRBV11-2 to TRBJ2-7, with D perhaps assigned TRBD1 or TRBD2 (5 bases each). The germline V and J ends were trimmed by 5 bases and 7 bases, with 18 bases remaining between them. The CDR3 sequence is 14 residues long. Germline V gives CDR1 SGHAT, CDR2 FQNNGV. The CDR3 region is CASSLPPGPREQYF. The CDR3 DNA follows: TGTGCCAGCAGCCTCCCCCCGGGACCAAGGGAGCAGTACTTC. Variable domain in full (rest from reference TRBV11-2 and TRBJ2-7): EAGVAQSPRYKIIEKRQSVAFWCNPISGHATLYWYQQILGQGPKLLIQFQNNGVVDDSQLPKDRFSAERLKGVDSTLKIQPAKLEDSAVYLCASSLPPGPREQYFGPGTRLTVT.

This chain uses TRBV4-1 with TRBJ2-2; 13 positions match TRBD2. Germline-derived CDR1 and CDR2 are MGHRA and YSYEKL. The J segment lost 7 bases and the V segment lost 7 bases, leaving 12 bases of the junction unmatched. The CDR3 is 17 residues long. CDR3: CASKKWTSGSVGGELFF. In DNA form, the CDR3 reads TGCGCCAGCAAGAAGTGGACTAGCGGGAGTGTCGGCGGGGAGCTGTTTTTT.

This clonotype was detected once. The chain employs TRBV7-6 and TRBJ2-3, with D perhaps TRBD2 (6 bases). Trimming took off 7 bases at V and 4 bases at J, with 21 bases between the two ends. The germline V gene has CDR1 SGHVS and CDR2 FNYEAQ. CDR3 length: 16 residues. CDR3 region: CASNTARGRTPDTQYF. The CDR3 DNA is TGTGCCAGCAACACAGCTCGGGGGAGAACCCCAGATACGCAGTATTTT.

This clonotype has more than one count but fewer than ten. V gene TRBV20-1 combines with J gene TRBJ2-2; 11 positions match TRBD2. The germline gives CDR1 DFQATT, CDR2 SNEGSKA (reference sequence). CDR3 length equals 16 residues. With V trimmed by 3 bases and J by 5 bases, 8 bases remained unmatched. As DNA, the CDR3 is TGCAGTGCTAGCACACTAGCGGGAGAATATACCGGGGAGCTGTTTTTT. Protein: CSASTLAGEYTGELFF.

This clonotype was seen many times. The V and J genes are TRBV18 and TRBJ1-1, with a weak D call TRBD1 (6 bases). CDR3 length: 16 amino acids. Per the germline V gene, CDR1 is KGHSH and CDR2 is LQKENI. V was trimmed by 3 bases and J by 2 bases, leaving 16 bases between them. The CDR3 nucleotides read TGTGCCAGCTCACCCATCCGGGTGGGGGCAAACACTGAAGCTTTCTTT. Translated: CASSPIRVGANTEAFF. Looking up the rest from reference TRBV18 and TRBJ1-1 gives the full variable domain: NAGVMQNPRHLVRRRGQEARLRCSPMKGHSHVYWYRQLPEEGLKFMVYLQKENIIDESGMPKERFSAEFPKEGPSILRIQQVVRGDSAAYFCASSPIRVGANTEAFFGQGTRLTVV.

On this clonotype: A read error may be the cause here, since a much bigger clone is one base away. The CDR3 DNA reads TGTGCCAGCAAGAAGGGACAGACCTATGGCTGCACCTTC. It yields the protein CASKKGQTYGCTF. The chain joins TRBV7-2 to TRBJ1-2, with 7 bases aligning to TRBD1. Germline CDR1 reads SGHTA; CDR2 reads FQGNSA. CDR3 length: 13 amino acids. Together with reference TRBV7-2 and TRBJ1-2, the CDR3 gives the full variable domain: GAGVSQSPSNKVTEKGKDVELRCDPISGHTALYWYRQSLGQGLEFLIYFQGNSAPDKSGLPSDRFSAERTGGSVSTLTIQRTQQEDSAVYLCASKKGQTYGCTFGSGTRLTVV.

This clonotype was counted ten times or more. The chain has TRBV7-8 and TRBJ1-1; 9 nucleotides align to TRBD1. The CDR3 has 14 residues. Trimming cost V 5 bases and J 2 bases; bases outside gene matches: 3. From germline, CDR1 is SGHVS and CDR2 FQNEAQ. The CDR3 DNA sequence: TGTGCCAGCAGCATGGGACAGGGAAACACTGAAGCTTTCTTT. Translation: CASSMGQGNTEAFF.

In this sample, this clonotype turned up many times. The chain recombines TRBV13 with TRBJ1-1; D is uncertain. The V gene lost 3 bases and the J gene lost 3 bases, with 5 bases spanning the gap. The CDR3 sequence is 12 residues long. The germline CDR1 and CDR2 sequences are PRHDT and FYEKMQ (reference sequence). The CDR3 DNA reads TGTGCCAGCAGCTTCGGTCACACTGAAGCTTTCTTT. This translates into CASSFGHTEAFF. Drawing the rest from reference TRBV13 and TRBJ1-1, the complete variable domain is AAGVIQSPRHLIKEKRETATLKCYPIPRHDTVYWYQQGPGQDPQFLISFYEKMQSDKGSIPDRFSAQQFSDYHSELNMSSLELGDSALYFCASSFGHTEAFFGQGTRLTVV.

This clonotype has a handful of counts. The chain recombines TRBV5-1 with TRBJ2-3; D gene uncertain. The CDR3 runs 14 residues. Trimming cost V 1 base and J 2 bases, with 8 bases left between them. The germline CDR1 and CDR2 sequences are SGHRS and YFSETQ. DNA for the CDR3: TGCGCCAGCAGCTTGCGGCCAAACACAGATACGCAGTATTTT. Protein product: CASSLRPNTDTQYF.

In its sample, this clonotype was seen many times. The chain employs TRBV30 and TRBJ2-5, with D perhaps TRBD2 (6 bases). V shed 3 bases and J shed 2 bases, with 13 bases lying between them. Germline V lookup: CDR1 GTSNPN, CDR2 SVGIG (reference sequence). The CDR3 runs 14 residues. This CDR3 is CAWRNWDWQETQYF. DNA of the CDR3: TGTGCCTGGAGGAACTGGGACTGGCAAGAGACCCAGTACTTC.

This clonotype was counted only a few times. This chain joins TRBV6-1 and TRBJ2-7; possible D gene TRBD2, 6 bases. Germline CDR1 and CDR2: MNHNS and SASEGT. CDR3 length: 13 amino acids. V shed 5 bases and J shed 12 bases, with 20 bases lying between them. DNA for the CDR3: TGTGCCAGCAGTCGAAAGGTTGCGGGACTGCGGTACTTC. Translation gives CASSRKVAGLRYF.